A selection of T cell receptor beta chains follows, all from one sample in a study of cytomegalovirus exposure and HLA in healthy donors. TCRdb's table, derived via immunoSEQ multiplex PCR, lists solely in-frame clones and lacks some. The table includes 250,000 or so clones, around nine tenths detected once. Sequencing was carried out using PBMCs. The receptors stem from a man in his late teens or twenties in good health and CMV-seronegative. Both conserved end residues are part of each CDR3. The D gene is left open where the match is weak. Only some rows state a clone size, as once, few, many or a class for expanded clones.

CASSEEAGVSTDTQYF | TGTGCCAGCAGTGAAGAAGCGGGGGTTAGCACAGATACGCAGTATTTT | TRBD2 | TRBJ2-3 | NA | TRBV6-1
CASSQETGDYYGYTF | TGCGCCAGCAGCCAAGAGACAGGGGATTACTATGGCTACACCTTC | TRBD1 | TRBJ1-2 | NA | TRBV4-3
CASSQDWRESTDTQYF | TGCGCCAGCAGCCAAGATTGGCGGGAGTCCACAGATACGCAGTATTTT | TRBD2 | TRBJ2-3 | NA | TRBV4-3
CASSFTRQLNTEAFF | TGTGCCAGCAGCTTTACGCGACAGCTGAACACTGAAGCTTTCTTT | NA | TRBJ1-1 | NA | TRBV7-8
CASSFSGTDTQYF | TGCGCCAGCAGCTTTTCAGGGACAGATACGCAGTATTTT | NA | TRBJ2-3 | NA | TRBV5-1
CASSEQVTTGELFF | TGTGCCAGCAGTGAACAGGTTACCACCGGGGAGCTGTTTTTT | NA | TRBJ2-2 | NA | TRBV6-1
CASSQEVGQGIYGSGNTIYF | TGCGCCAGCAGCCAAGAGGTGGGACAGGGTATTTATGGCTCTGGAAACACCATATATTTT | TRBD1 | TRBJ1-3 | NA | TRBV4-3
CASRRTVYQPQHF | TGTGCCAGCAGAAGGACAGTCTATCAGCCCCAGCATTTT | NA | TRBJ1-5 | NA | TRBV28
CASSITGTGANVLTF | TGTGCCAGTAGTATAACAGGCACTGGGGCCAACGTCCTGACTTTC | NA | TRBJ2-6 | few | TRBV19
CASSPPGQYEQYF | TGTGCCAGCAGTCCTCCGGGACAATACGAGCAGTACTTC | NA | TRBJ2-7 | NA | TRBV28
CASSPGTGIIYEQYF | TGCGCCAGCAGCCCCGGGACAGGGATCATATACGAGCAGTACTTC | TRBD1 | TRBJ2-7 | once | TRBV4-3
CAWSGGTDYYEQYF | TGTGCCTGGAGTGGTGGGACAGACTACTACGAGCAGTACTTC | TRBD1 | TRBJ2-7 | NA | TRBV30
CASTNSAGYTF | TGTGCCAGTACCAACAGTGCCGGCTACACCTTC | NA | TRBJ1-2 | NA | TRBV19
CASSPRQVSNQPQHF | TGTGCCAGTAGTCCGCGACAGGTTAGCAATCAGCCCCAGCATTTT | NA | TRBJ1-5 | few | TRBV19
CASSNNDYSPSYEQYF | TGTGCCAGCAGCAACAATGACTATTCCCCCTCCTACGAGCAGTACTTC | NA | TRBJ2-7 | once | TRBV28
CAWRTNYNSPLHF | TGTGCCTGGAGGACTAACTATAATTCACCCCTCCACTTT | NA | TRBJ1-6 | NA | TRBV30
CSVARSNTEAFF | TGCAGCGTTGCACGGTCGAACACTGAAGCTTTCTTT | NA | TRBJ1-1 | few | TRBV29-1
CAISPRTGRNSPLHF | TGTGCCATCAGTCCTCGGACAGGGCGTAATTCACCCCTCCACTTT | TRBD1 | TRBJ1-6 | NA | TRBV10-3
CASSQDRGGSGNTIYF | TGTGCCAGCAGCCAAGATAGAGGCGGCTCTGGAAACACCATATATTTT | NA | TRBJ1-3 | NA | TRBV4-2
CASHTGNEQFF | TGTGCCAGCCATACGGGGAATGAGCAGTTCTTC | NA | TRBJ2-1 | NA | TRBV25-1
CASTLGQHIYQPQHF | TGTGCCAGCACCCTCGGACAGCACATTTATCAGCCCCAGCATTTT | NA | TRBJ1-5 | NA | TRBV28
CASSARTGSYEQYF | TGTGCCAGCAGTGCCCGGACAGGGAGTTACGAGCAGTACTTC | TRBD1 | TRBJ2-7 | NA | TRBV6-5
CASSPSTGDFRQPQHF | TGTGCCAGCAGTCCTTCGACAGGGGATTTTCGTCAGCCCCAGCATTTT | TRBD1 | TRBJ1-5 | NA | TRBV27
CASSQGRAGGQETQYF | TGCGCCAGCAGCCAAGGCCGGGCAGGGGGACAAGAGACCCAGTACTTC | TRBD1 | TRBJ2-5 | NA | TRBV4-1
CASSLVLASGGQDTGELFF | TGCGCCAGCAGCTTGGTGTTGGCTAGCGGGGGGCAGGACACCGGGGAGCTGTTTTTT | TRBD2 | TRBJ2-2 | NA | TRBV5-1
CASSLSGAREQYF | TGTGCCAGCAGTTTATCCGGAGCGCGCGAGCAGTACTTC | NA | TRBJ2-7 | NA | TRBV27
CASSPIENKEQFF | TGTGCCAGCTCACCGATCGAAAACAAAGAGCAGTTCTTC | NA | TRBJ2-1 | NA | TRBV18
CSVPSGSSWQETQYF | TGCAGCGTCCCTAGCGGGAGTAGTTGGCAAGAGACCCAGTACTTC | TRBD2 | TRBJ2-5 | NA | TRBV29-1
CASSYRIAYEQYF | TGTGCCAGCAGTTACAGGATAGCCTACGAGCAGTACTTC | NA | TRBJ2-7 | NA | TRBV7-8
CAIREGAGNTIYF | TGTGCCATTCGTGAGGGGGCCGGAAACACCATATATTTT | TRBD1 | TRBJ1-3 | NA | TRBV10-3
CASSGGTSLGITDTQYF | TGTGCCAGCAGCGGTGGGACTTCCCTAGGGATCACAGATACGCAGTATTTT | NA | TRBJ2-3 | few | TRBV11-2
CASSLELVPYYEQYF | TGTGCCAGCAGCTTAGAGCTAGTCCCTTACTACGAGCAGTACTTC | NA | TRBJ2-7 | NA | TRBV7-2
CATNQGSSNYGYTF | TGTGCCACTAACCAGGGTTCATCAAACTATGGCTACACCTTC | NA | TRBJ1-2 | once | TRBV7-9
CASSQRLAGGNNEQFF | TGTGCCAGCAGCCAACGACTAGCGGGAGGCAACAATGAGCAGTTCTTC | TRBD2 | TRBJ2-1 | few | TRBV4-2
CASSALPRGAGRNTIYF | TGTGCCAGCAGCGCCCTCCCCCGGGGGGCGGGACGAAACACCATATATTTT | NA | TRBJ1-3 | NA | TRBV2
CASSKGERQETQYF | TGTGCCAGTAGTAAAGGGGAACGCCAAGAGACCCAGTACTTC | NA | TRBJ2-5 | NA | TRBV19